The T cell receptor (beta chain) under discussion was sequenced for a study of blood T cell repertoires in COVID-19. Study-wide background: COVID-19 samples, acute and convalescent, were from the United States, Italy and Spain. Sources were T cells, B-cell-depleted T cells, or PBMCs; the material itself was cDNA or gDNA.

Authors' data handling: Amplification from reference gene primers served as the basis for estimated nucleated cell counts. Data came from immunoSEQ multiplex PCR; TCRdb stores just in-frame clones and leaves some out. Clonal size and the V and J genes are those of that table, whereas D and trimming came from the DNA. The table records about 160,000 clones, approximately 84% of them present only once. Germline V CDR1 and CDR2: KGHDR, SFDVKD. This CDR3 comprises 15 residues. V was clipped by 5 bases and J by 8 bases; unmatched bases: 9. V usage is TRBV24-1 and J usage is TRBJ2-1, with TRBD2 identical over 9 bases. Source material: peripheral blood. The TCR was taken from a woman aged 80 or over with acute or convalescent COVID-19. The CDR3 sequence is CATSVGIAGAYEQFF. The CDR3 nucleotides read TGTGCCACCAGTGTGGGAATAGCGGGAGCTTATGAGCAGTTCTTC.